The sample holds many counts of the clone carrying this TCR beta chain. TCR beta CDR3 sequences were amplified from RNA transcripts. Primed by the HTBI set, a first-round RT-PCR was run on the TCR CDR3. TCRdb passed the multiplex PCR reads through MiXCR, listing each CDR3 protein once. Of about 480,000 distinct CDR3 sequences listed, roughly 22% were seen once; the top ten hold 49%. This sample is drawn from a study of T cells in Graves' hyperthyroidism and ophthalmopathy. CDR3 size: 11 residues. Trimming stripped 6 bases from V and 8 bases from J, with 9 bases between. Germline values: CDR1 MNHEY, CDR2 SMNVEV (reference sequence).

The chain carries TRBV27 and TRBJ2-3; D gene unclear. Sequencing was carried out using blood. The receptor comes from a woman aged 70-85 years with Graves' ophthalmopathy. The chain's CDR3 is CASSDWRTQYF. DNA for the CDR3: TGTGCCAGCAGCGACTGGCGTACGCAGTATTTT.